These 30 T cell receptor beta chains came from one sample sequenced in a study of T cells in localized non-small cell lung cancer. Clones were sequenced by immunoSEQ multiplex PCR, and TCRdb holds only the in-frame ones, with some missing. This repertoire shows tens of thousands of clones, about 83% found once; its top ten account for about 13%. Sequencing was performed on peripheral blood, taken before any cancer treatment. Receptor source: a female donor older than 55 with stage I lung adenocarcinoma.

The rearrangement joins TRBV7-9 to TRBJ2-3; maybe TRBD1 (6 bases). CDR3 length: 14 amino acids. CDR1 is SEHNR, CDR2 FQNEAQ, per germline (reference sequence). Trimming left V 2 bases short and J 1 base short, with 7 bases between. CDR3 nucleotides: TGTGCCAGCAGCTTACGGACAGGCACAGATACGCAGTATTTT. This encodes CASSLRTGTDTQYF.

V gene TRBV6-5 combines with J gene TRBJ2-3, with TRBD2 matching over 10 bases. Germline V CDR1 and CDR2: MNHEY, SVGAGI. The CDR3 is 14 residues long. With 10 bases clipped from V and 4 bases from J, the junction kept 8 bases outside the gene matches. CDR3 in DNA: TGTGCCACCAAGGTACTAGCGGGATCAGATACGCAGTATTTT. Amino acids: CATKVLAGSDTQYF.

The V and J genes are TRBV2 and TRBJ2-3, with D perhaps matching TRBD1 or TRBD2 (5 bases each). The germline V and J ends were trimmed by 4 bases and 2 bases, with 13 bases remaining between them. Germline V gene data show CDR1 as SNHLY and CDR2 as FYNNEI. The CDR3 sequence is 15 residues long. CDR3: CASSVRGSYTDTQYF. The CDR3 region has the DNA TGTGCCAGCAGTGTGAGGGGTTCCTACACAGATACGCAGTATTTT.

CDR3 bases: TGTGCCAGCAGCCGAGGGGGTGGGACTAGCGGAGAGACCCAGTACTTC. This sequence encodes CASSRGGGTSGETQYF. The V call is TRBV5-4, the J call TRBJ2-5; 11 bases are shared with TRBD2. Germline V CDR1 and CDR2: SGHNT, YYREEE (reference sequence). With 4 bases clipped from V and 4 bases from J, the junction kept 9 bases outside the gene matches. CDR3 length: 16 residues.

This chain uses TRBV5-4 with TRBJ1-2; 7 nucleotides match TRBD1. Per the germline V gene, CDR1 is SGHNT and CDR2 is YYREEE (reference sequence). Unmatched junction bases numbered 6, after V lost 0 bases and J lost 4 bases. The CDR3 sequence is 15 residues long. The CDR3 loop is CASSLEGAMAYGYTF. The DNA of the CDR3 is TGTGCCAGCAGCTTGGAGGGGGCGATGGCCTATGGCTACACCTTC.

Here the CDR3 reads CASSSARDRGGETQYF. CDR3 nucleotide sequence: TGTGCCAGCAGTTCAGCCCGGGACAGGGGCGGAGAGACCCAGTACTTC. V and J are TRBV2 and TRBJ2-5, with 10 bases aligning to TRBD1. Per germline, CDR1 SNHLY and CDR2 FYNNEI. There are 16 residues in the CDR3. Losses at the gene ends were 5 bases for V and 4 bases for J; bases not matched to a gene: 10.

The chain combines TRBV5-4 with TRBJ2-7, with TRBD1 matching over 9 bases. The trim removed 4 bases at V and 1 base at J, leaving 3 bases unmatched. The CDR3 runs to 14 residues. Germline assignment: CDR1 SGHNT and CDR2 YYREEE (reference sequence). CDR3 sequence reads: CASSPDRGSYEQYF. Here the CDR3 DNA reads TGTGCCAGCAGCCCGGACAGGGGTTCCTACGAGCAGTACTTC.

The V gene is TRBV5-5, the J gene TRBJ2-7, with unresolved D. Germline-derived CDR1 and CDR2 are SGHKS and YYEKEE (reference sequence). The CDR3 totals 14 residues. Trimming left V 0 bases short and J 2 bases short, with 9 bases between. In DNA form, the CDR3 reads TGTGCCAGCAGCTTGGCGGCGGCGGCCTACGAGCAGTACTTC. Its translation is CASSLAAAAYEQYF.

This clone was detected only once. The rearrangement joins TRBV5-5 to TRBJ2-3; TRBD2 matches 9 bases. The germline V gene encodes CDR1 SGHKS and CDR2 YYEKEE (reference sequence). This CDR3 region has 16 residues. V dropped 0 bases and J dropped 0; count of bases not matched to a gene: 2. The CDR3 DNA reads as TGTGCCAGCAGCTTGGGACTAGCGGAAAGCACAGATACGCAGTATTTT. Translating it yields CASSLGLAESTDTQYF.

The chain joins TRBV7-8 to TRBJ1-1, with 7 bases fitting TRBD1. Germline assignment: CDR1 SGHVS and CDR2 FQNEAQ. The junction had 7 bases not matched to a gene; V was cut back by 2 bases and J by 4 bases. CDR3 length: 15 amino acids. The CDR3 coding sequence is TGTGCCAGCAGCTTAAAGGGCAGGGGGGGCACTGAAGCTTTCTTT. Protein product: CASSLKGRGGTEAFF.

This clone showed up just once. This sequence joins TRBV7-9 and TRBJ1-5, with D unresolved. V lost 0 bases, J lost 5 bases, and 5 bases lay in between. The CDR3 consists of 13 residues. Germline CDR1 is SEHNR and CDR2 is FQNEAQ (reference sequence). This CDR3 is CASSLARDQPQHF. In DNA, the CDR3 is TGTGCCAGCAGCTTAGCAAGGGATCAGCCCCAGCATTTT.

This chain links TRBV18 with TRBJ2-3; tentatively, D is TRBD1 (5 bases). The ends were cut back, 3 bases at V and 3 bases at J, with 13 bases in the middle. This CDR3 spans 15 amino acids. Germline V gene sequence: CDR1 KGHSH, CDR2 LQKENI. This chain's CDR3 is CASSPGETVTDTQYF. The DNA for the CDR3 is TGTGCCAGCTCACCCGGAGAGACAGTAACAGATACGCAGTATTTT.

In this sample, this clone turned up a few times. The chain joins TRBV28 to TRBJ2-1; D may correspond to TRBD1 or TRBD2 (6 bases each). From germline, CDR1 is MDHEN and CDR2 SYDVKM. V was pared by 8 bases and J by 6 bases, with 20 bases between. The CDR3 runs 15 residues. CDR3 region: CASEASGAGSNEQFF. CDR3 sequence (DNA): TGTGCCAGCGAGGCATCAGGGGCGGGGAGCAATGAGCAGTTCTTC.

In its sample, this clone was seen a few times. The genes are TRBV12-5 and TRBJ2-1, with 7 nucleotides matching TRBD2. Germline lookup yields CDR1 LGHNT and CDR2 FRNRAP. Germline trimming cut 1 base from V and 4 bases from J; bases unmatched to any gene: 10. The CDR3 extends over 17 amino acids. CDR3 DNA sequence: TGTGCTAGTGGTTTGGGCACTACTAGCGCGGGGTACAATGAGCAGTTCTTC. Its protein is CASGLGTTSAGYNEQFF.

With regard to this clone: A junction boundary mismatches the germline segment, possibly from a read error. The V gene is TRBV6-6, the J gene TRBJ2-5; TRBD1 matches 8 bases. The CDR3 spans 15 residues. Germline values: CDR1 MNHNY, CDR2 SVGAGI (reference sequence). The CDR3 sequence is CASSDSGTGQETQYF. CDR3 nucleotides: TGTGCCAGCAGTGACTCCGGGACAGGCCAAGAGACCCAGTACTTC.

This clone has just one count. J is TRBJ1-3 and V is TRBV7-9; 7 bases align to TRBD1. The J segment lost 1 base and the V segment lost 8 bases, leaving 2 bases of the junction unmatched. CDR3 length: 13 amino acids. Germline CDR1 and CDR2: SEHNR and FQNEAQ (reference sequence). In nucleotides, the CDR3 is TGTGCCAGCGCAGGGGGATCTGGAAACACCATATATTTT. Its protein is CASAGGSGNTIYF.

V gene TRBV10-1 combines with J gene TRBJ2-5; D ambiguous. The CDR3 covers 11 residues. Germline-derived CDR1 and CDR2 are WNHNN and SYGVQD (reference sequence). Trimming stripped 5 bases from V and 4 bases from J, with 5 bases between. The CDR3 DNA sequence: TGCGCCAGCAGTTCGGGAGAGACCCAGTACTTC. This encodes CASSSGETQYF.

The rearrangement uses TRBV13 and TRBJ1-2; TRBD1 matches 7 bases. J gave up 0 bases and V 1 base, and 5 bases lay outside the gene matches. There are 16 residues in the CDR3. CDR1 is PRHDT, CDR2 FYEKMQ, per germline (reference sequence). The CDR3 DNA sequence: TGTGCCAGCAGCTTAGAGCTTGGGACAGCTAACTATGGCTACACCTTC. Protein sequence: CASSLELGTANYGYTF.

The CDR3, as DNA: TGTGCAAGTCGCCCCGGGACAGGGGGCTCTGGGGCCAACGTCCTGACTTTC. Translation gives CASRPGTGGSGANVLTF. This chain links TRBV12-2 with TRBJ2-6; TRBD1, as called in the table, went unchecked against the DNA. TRBV12-2 corresponds to a pseudogene. The CDR3 runs 17 residues.

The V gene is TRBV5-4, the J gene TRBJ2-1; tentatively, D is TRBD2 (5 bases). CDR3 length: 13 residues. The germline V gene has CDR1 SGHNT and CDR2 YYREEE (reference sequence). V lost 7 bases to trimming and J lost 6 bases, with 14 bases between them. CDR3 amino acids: CASRRYAGNEQFF. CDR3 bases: TGTGCCAGCCGTCGGTATGCGGGCAATGAGCAGTTCTTC.

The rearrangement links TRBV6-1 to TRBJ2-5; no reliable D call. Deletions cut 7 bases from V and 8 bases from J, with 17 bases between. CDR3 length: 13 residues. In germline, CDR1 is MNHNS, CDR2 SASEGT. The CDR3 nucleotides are TGTGCCAGCAAACCTTTAAGTGGGGTCACCCAGTACTTC. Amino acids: CASKPLSGVTQYF.

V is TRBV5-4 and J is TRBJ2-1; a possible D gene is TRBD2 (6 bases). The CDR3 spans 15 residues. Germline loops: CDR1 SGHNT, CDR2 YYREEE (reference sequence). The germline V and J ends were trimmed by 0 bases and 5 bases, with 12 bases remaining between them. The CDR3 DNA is TGTGCCAGCAGCTTGGCGGTGCTAGCGCACAATGAGCAGTTCTTC. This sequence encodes CASSLAVLAHNEQFF.

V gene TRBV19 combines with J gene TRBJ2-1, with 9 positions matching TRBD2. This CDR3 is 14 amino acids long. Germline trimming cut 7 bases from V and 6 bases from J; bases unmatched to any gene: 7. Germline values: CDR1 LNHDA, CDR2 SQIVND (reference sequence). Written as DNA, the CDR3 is TGTGCCAGTAATCGAGCGGGAGGAGGCAATGAGCAGTTCTTC. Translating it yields CASNRAGGGNEQFF.

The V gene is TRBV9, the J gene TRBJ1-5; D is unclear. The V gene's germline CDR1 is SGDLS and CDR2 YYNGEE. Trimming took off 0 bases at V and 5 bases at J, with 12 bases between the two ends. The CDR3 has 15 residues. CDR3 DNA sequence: TGTGCCAGCAGCGTAGACGCCAGTAGGTATCAGCCCCAGCATTTT. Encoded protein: CASSVDASRYQPQHF. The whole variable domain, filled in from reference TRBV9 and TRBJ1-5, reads DSGVTQTPKHLITATGQRVTLRCSPRSGDLSVYWYQQSLDQGLQFLIQYYNGEERAKGNILERFSAQQFPDLHSELNLSSLELGDSALYFCASSVDASRYQPQHFGDGTRLSIL.

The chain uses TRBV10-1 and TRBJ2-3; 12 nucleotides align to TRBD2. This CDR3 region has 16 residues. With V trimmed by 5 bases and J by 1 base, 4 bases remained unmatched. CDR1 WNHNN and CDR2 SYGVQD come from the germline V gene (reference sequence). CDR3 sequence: CASSPLAGGRTDTQYF. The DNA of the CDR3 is TGCGCCAGCAGTCCTCTAGCGGGAGGGCGCACAGATACGCAGTATTTT.

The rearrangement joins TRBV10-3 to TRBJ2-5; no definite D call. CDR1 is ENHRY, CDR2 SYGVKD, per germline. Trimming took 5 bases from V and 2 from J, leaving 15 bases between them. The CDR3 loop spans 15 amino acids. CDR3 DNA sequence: TGTGCCATCAGTCCCGGGCCGCTCGGTCAAGAGACCCAGTACTTC. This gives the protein CAISPGPLGQETQYF.

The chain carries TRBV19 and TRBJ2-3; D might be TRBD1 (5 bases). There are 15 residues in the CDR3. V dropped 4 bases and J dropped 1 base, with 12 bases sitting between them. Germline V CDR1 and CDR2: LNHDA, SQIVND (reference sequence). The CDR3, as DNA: TGTGCCAGTAGTAAGGCAGGGTGGGGCACAGATACGCAGTATTTT. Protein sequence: CASSKAGWGTDTQYF.

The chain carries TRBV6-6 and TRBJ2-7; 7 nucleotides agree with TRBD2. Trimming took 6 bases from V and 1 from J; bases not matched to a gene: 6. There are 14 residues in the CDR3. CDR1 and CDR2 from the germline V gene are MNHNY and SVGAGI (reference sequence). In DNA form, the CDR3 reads TGTGCCAGCAGGGGAGCGGGGCAGTCCTACGAGCAGTACTTC. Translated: CASRGAGQSYEQYF.

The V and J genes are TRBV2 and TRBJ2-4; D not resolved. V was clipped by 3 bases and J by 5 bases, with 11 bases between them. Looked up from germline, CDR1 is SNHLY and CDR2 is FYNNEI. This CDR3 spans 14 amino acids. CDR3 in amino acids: CASSDPPTENIQYF. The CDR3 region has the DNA TGTGCCAGCAGTGACCCCCCCACTGAAAACATTCAGTACTTC.

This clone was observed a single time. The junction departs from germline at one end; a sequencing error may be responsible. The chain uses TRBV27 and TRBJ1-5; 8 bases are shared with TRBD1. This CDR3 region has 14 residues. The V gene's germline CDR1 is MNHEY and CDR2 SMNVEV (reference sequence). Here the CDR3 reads CASSVSRGLEPQHF. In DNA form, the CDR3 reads TGTGCCAGCAGTGTATCCAGGGGGCTCGAGCCCCAGCATTTT.